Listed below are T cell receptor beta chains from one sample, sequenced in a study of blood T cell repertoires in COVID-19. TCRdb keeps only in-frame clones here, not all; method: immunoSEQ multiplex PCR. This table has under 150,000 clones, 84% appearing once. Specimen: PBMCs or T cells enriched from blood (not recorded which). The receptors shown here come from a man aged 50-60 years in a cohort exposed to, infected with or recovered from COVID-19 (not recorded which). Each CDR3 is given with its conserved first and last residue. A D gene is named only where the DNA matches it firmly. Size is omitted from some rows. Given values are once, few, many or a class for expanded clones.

CDR3 DNA: TGTGCCAGCAGTTCTCCTGGACTAGCGGGAGTGCTAGTCGACGAGCAGTACTTC
CDR3 protein: CASSSPGLAGVLVDEQYF
V gene: TRBV27
J gene: TRBJ2-7
CDR3 length: 18
clone size: few
D gene: TRBD2

CDR3 DNA: TGTGCCAGCAGCTTGGACCGCGGGAGGGCCGGTACCTACGAGCAGTACTTC
CDR3 protein: CASSLDRGRAGTYEQYF
V gene: TRBV5-6
J gene: TRBJ2-7
CDR3 length: 17
clone size: few
D gene: TRBD2

CDR3 DNA: TGTGCCAGCAGTTACCGACAGGGCAGCGAGCAGTACTTC
CDR3 protein: CASSYRQGSEQYF
V gene: TRBV12-3/TRBV12-4
J gene: TRBJ2-7
CDR3 length: 13
clone size: few
D gene: TRBD1

CDR3 DNA: TGTGCCAGCAGCCAAGATCGCGGGGGCAACTATGGCTACACCTTC
CDR3 protein: CASSQDRGGNYGYTF
V gene: TRBV3-1/TRBV3-2
J gene: TRBJ1-2
CDR3 length: 15
clone size: NA
D gene: NA

CDR3 DNA: TGTGCCAGCAGAAAAAGATGGGACAAGAATCAGCCCCAGCATTTT
CDR3 protein: CASRKRWDKNQPQHF
V gene: TRBV21-1
J gene: TRBJ1-5
CDR3 length: 15
clone size: NA
D gene: NA

CDR3 DNA: TGTGCCAGCAGTCCCCGGACAGTCACCTACAATGAGCAGTTCTTC
CDR3 protein: CASSPRTVTYNEQFF
V gene: TRBV6-2/TRBV6-3
J gene: TRBJ2-1
CDR3 length: 15
clone size: NA
D gene: NA

CDR3 DNA: TGTGCCAGCAGCCCGGGACTAGCGGGAAGGGGGGGCACAGATACGCAGTATTTT
CDR3 protein: CASSPGLAGRGGTDTQYF
V gene: TRBV28
J gene: TRBJ2-3
CDR3 length: 18
clone size: NA
D gene: TRBD2

CDR3 DNA: TGTGCCAGTAGTGGCGGCAGATCGAACACTGAAGCTTTCTTT
CDR3 protein: CASSGGRSNTEAFF
V gene: TRBV19
J gene: TRBJ1-1
CDR3 length: 14
clone size: NA
D gene: NA

CDR3 DNA: TGCGCCAGCAGCTTGGATCTAGGGACGGCGGGGCTCACAGATACGCAGTATTTT
CDR3 protein: CASSLDLGTAGLTDTQYF
V gene: TRBV5-1
J gene: TRBJ2-3
CDR3 length: 18
clone size: NA
D gene: NA

CDR3 DNA: TGTGCCAGCAGTTTCCCAGGCCCCTATAGCAATCAGCCCCAGCATTTT
CDR3 protein: CASSFPGPYSNQPQHF
V gene: TRBV28
J gene: TRBJ1-5
CDR3 length: 16
clone size: NA
D gene: NA

CDR3 DNA: TGTGCCAGCAGCGTAGACCGTCAGGGGGCTGAAGCTTTCTTT
CDR3 protein: CASSVDRQGAEAFF
V gene: TRBV9
J gene: TRBJ1-1
CDR3 length: 14
clone size: NA
D gene: TRBD1

CDR3 DNA: TGTGCCAGCAGCCATGGGGGCCTAGAGAGTAATGAAAAACTGTTTTTT
CDR3 protein: CASSHGGLESNEKLFF
V gene: TRBV3-1/TRBV3-2
J gene: TRBJ1-4
CDR3 length: 16
clone size: NA
D gene: NA

CDR3 DNA: TGTGCCAGCAGTGGGCTAGCGGTAGGGGGCTCCTACGAGCAGTACTTC
CDR3 protein: CASSGLAVGGSYEQYF
V gene: TRBV27
J gene: TRBJ2-7
CDR3 length: 16
clone size: once
D gene: NA

CDR3 DNA: TGTGCCAGCGGACAGAACACTGAAGCTTTCTTT
CDR3 protein: CASGQNTEAFF
V gene: TRBV19
J gene: TRBJ1-1
CDR3 length: 11
clone size: once
D gene: NA

CDR3 DNA: TGCAGCGTTGAACAGGATGGGCCGATGAACACCGGGGAGCTGTTTTTT
CDR3 protein: CSVEQDGPMNTGELFF
V gene: TRBV29-1
J gene: TRBJ2-2
CDR3 length: 16
clone size: NA
D gene: NA

CDR3 DNA: TGTGCCAGCACACGACTAGCAGGAGATACGCAGTATTTT
CDR3 protein: CASTRLAGDTQYF
V gene: TRBV6-5
J gene: TRBJ2-3
CDR3 length: 13
clone size: NA
D gene: TRBD2

CDR3 DNA: TGTGCCAGCAGTTTCTATCGTGGCTACACCTTC
CDR3 protein: CASSFYRGYTF
V gene: TRBV12-3/TRBV12-4
J gene: TRBJ1-2
CDR3 length: 11
clone size: NA
D gene: NA

CDR3 DNA: TGTGCCAGCAGTTACTCGAAGGCTAGCGGCTACGAGCAGTACTTC
CDR3 protein: CASSYSKASGYEQYF
V gene: TRBV6-5
J gene: TRBJ2-7
CDR3 length: 15
clone size: NA
D gene: TRBD2